Below are 19 T cell receptor beta chains sequenced from a single sample in a study of T cell repertoires in ileal Crohn's disease (dated 2019 in TCRdb). The library relied on the immunoSEQ multiplex PCR assay. TCRdb stores this immuneACCESS table with in-frame sequences only. Part of the clones is absent; in the studies checked, under half of the shortfall reflects unresolved V genes, and no reason is known for the rest. This sample holds about 62,000 clones; 85% to 90% were observed only once. Roughly 2% of the sample comes from the top ten. This specimen's time point label, per the study, means: neoterminal ileum biopsy at postoperative endoscopy, about 6 months after surgery. Sequencing was performed on ileal tissue. The receptors were gathered from an adult with Crohn's disease.

The chain has TRBV30 and TRBJ2-7; 10 bases map to TRBD2. The CDR3 contains 14 residues. The germline CDR1 and CDR2 sequences are GTSNPN and SVGIG (reference sequence). Trimming at V came to 6 bases and at J to 7 bases, leaving 12 bases not matched to a gene. The CDR3 DNA is TGTGCCTGCAGCAAGCGGGAGGGCTCTTGGGAGCAGTACTTC. Amino acid sequence: CACSKREGSWEQYF.

The chain carries TRBV15 and TRBJ1-4, with D perhaps TRBD1 (6 bases). Germline CDR1 reads LNHNV; CDR2 reads YYDKDF (reference sequence). The CDR3 runs to 14 residues. V dropped 0 bases and J dropped 10 bases, with 12 bases sitting between them. The CDR3 bases are TGTGCCACCAGCAGAGACAGGGGAAAGGGAAAACTGTTTTTT. Residues: CATSRDRGKGKLFF.

The gene calls are TRBV30 and TRBJ1-5; D is unresolved. There are 14 residues in the CDR3. Trimming left V 5 bases short and J 1 base short, with 12 bases between. Per the germline V gene, CDR1 is GTSNPN and CDR2 is SVGIG (reference sequence). CDR3 DNA sequence: TGTGCCTGGGCGGGAATGGGGAGCAATCAGCCCCAGCATTTT. The encoded protein is CAWAGMGSNQPQHF.

V gene TRBV7-9 combines with J gene TRBJ2-2; 7 bases are shared with TRBD2. CDR1 SEHNR and CDR2 FQNEAQ come from the germline V gene (reference sequence). The CDR3 extends over 15 amino acids. V shed 1 base and J 4 bases; nucleotides not matched to a gene: 3. The CDR3 spells CASSLGGRVTGELFF. CDR3 nucleotides: TGTGCCAGCAGCTTAGGAGGGAGGGTCACCGGGGAGCTGTTTTTT.

This clone was seen a few times. The chain joins TRBV29-1 to TRBJ1-2; 9 nucleotides match TRBD1. Germline CDR1 is SQVTM and CDR2 is ANQGSEA. The CDR3 is made up of 14 amino acids. V shed 1 base and J 7 bases; nucleotides not matched to a gene: 7. CDR3 amino acids: CSVEVGQGRGGYTF. DNA for the CDR3: TGCAGCGTTGAAGTAGGACAGGGGAGGGGTGGCTACACCTTC.

The chain has TRBV5-6 and TRBJ2-2; tentatively, D is TRBD2 (7 bases). This CDR3 has 16 residues. V dropped 3 bases and J dropped 3 bases, with 15 bases sitting between them. Germline lookup yields CDR1 SGHDT and CDR2 YYEEEE. The CDR3 here is CASSSLGGGDTGELFF. CDR3 coding DNA: TGTGCCAGCAGCTCCTTGGGAGGGGGGGACACCGGGGAGCTGTTTTTT.

This sequence joins TRBV10-3 and TRBJ2-7, with D unresolved. This CDR3 has 15 residues. Trimming left V 0 bases short and J 0 bases short, with 9 bases between. The germline gives CDR1 ENHRY, CDR2 SYGVKD. CDR3 coding DNA: TGTGCCATCAGTGAGTCGTTGATTAGCTCCTACGAGCAGTACTTC. It encodes CAISESLISSYEQYF.

Here the CDR3 DNA reads TGTGCCAGCAGCGTAGGCCTACCGGGGACTGAAGCTTTCTTT. Protein: CASSVGLPGTEAFF. The rearrangement joins TRBV9 to TRBJ1-1; no firm D call. The length of the CDR3 is 14 residues. V was shortened by 0 bases and J by 5 bases, with 11 bases between the two germline ends. CDR1 is SGDLS and CDR2 is YYNGEE in the germline V gene.

This rearrangement joins TRBV19 to TRBJ1-1, with D possibly being TRBD1 (6 bases). The germline V gene encodes CDR1 LNHDA and CDR2 SQIVND (reference sequence). This CDR3 has 14 amino acids. The ends were cut back, 5 bases at V and 4 bases at J, with 14 bases in the middle. The CDR3 region has the DNA TGTGCCAGTAGTCAGGGGTCCTGGGGCACTGAAGCTTTCTTT. Translated: CASSQGSWGTEAFF.

The rearrangement links TRBV5-1 to TRBJ1-1; D may be TRBD1 (6 bases). CDR1 is SGHRS, CDR2 YFSETQ, per germline. This CDR3 region has 15 residues. Trimming pared 4 bases from V and 7 bases from J, leaving 20 bases between. DNA of the CDR3: TGCGCCAGCAGCCCGGATCAGGGGAACTCCTTTGAAGCTTTCTTT. Translated, it gives CASSPDQGNSFEAFF.

V and J are TRBV2 and TRBJ1-6, with unresolved D. The germline CDR1 and CDR2 sequences are SNHLY and FYNNEI. This CDR3 comprises 17 residues. The ends were cut back, 2 bases at V and 7 bases at J, with 18 bases in the middle. CDR3 DNA: TGTGCCAGCAGTGAATCCCGGACCAGAGCGGGGAATTCACCCCTCCACTTT. Its protein is CASSESRTRAGNSPLHF.

This clone was observed once. The rearrangement uses TRBV10-1 and TRBJ1-3; the D is unclear. Germline CDR1 reads WNHNN; CDR2 reads SYGVQD (reference sequence). V gave up 6 bases and J gave up 0 bases, with 12 bases separating them. The CDR3 is 15 residues long. Here the CDR3 DNA reads TGCGCCAGCAGCCGAGCGACGGGCTCTGGAAACACCATATATTTT. Residues: CASSRATGSGNTIYF.

The rearrangement links TRBV5-5 to TRBJ2-7; the D gene is possibly TRBD1 (5 bases). Trimming pared 2 bases from V and 2 bases from J, leaving 11 bases between. The CDR3 has 14 amino acids. Germline lookup yields CDR1 SGHKS and CDR2 YYEKEE (reference sequence). CDR3 in amino acids: CASSFYDRAYEQYV. In DNA, the CDR3 is TGTGCCAGCAGCTTTTATGACAGAGCCTACGAGCAGTACGTC.

J is TRBJ1-3 and V is TRBV4-2, with D unresolved. The ends were cut back, 2 bases at V and 4 bases at J, with 9 bases in the middle. Per germline, CDR1 LGHNA and CDR2 YNFKEQ. The CDR3 has 14 amino acids. As DNA, the CDR3 is TGTGCCAGCAGCCAACTCGGGGAAGGAAACACCATATATTTT. It yields the protein CASSQLGEGNTIYF.

V gene TRBV5-1 combines with J gene TRBJ1-2, with 8 bases that match TRBD1. The CDR3 consists of 14 residues. V trimming: 4 bases; J trimming: 9 bases; junction bases outside the gene matches: 11. Per the germline V gene, CDR1 is SGHRS and CDR2 is YFSETQ. The chain's CDR3 is CASSMQGQDVSYTF. CDR3 nucleotide sequence: TGCGCCAGCAGCATGCAGGGACAGGACGTGAGCTACACCTTC.

The chain joins TRBV6-5 to TRBJ1-4, with 8 bases fitting TRBD1. The germline CDR1 and CDR2 sequences are MNHEY and SVGAGI. The V gene end was trimmed by 0 bases and the J gene end by 7 bases; junction bases not matched to a gene: 7. This CDR3 is built from 16 residues. The CDR3, as DNA: TGTGCCAGCAGTTACTCGCCAGGACAGGGAGGTGAAAAACTGTTTTTT. Translation gives CASSYSPGQGGEKLFF.

This chain connects TRBV14 to TRBJ2-1; D remains ambiguous. V lost 3 bases, J lost 12 bases, and 15 bases lay in between. Germline assignment: CDR1 SGHDN and CDR2 FVKESK. The CDR3 covers 13 residues. The CDR3 nucleotides read TGTGCCAGCAGCCAGGAATATGAGGTGGGGCAGTTCTTC. Residues: CASSQEYEVGQFF.

The CDR3 DNA follows: TGTGCCAGCGCACCGGGAATCACAGATACGCAGTATTTT. Translated, it gives CASAPGITDTQYF. The chain couples TRBV9 to TRBJ2-3; perhaps TRBD2 as D (5 bases). This CDR3 is built from 13 residues. CDR1 and CDR2 (germline): SGDLS, YYNGEE. The ends were cut back, 7 bases at V and 2 bases at J, with 11 bases in the middle. Complete variable domain (other parts from reference TRBV9 and TRBJ2-3): DSGVTQTPKHLITATGQRVTLRCSPRSGDLSVYWYQQSLDQGLQFLIQYYNGEERAKGNILERFSAQQFPDLHSELNLSSLELGDSALYFCASAPGITDTQYFGPGTRLTVL.

The gene calls are TRBV29-1 and TRBJ1-1; 7 bases are shared with TRBD1. The length of the CDR3 is 13 residues. The germline gives CDR1 SQVTM, CDR2 ANQGSEA. The junction had 7 bases not matched to a gene; V was cut back by 8 bases and J by 1 base. CDR3 residues: CSTWTGQNTEAFF. The CDR3 DNA is TGCAGCACCTGGACAGGACAGAACACTGAAGCTTTCTTT.